This T cell receptor beta chain was identified in a study of blood T cell repertoires in COVID-19. Study context: T cells, B-cell-depleted T cells, or PBMCs supplied cDNA or gDNA.

In the original processing: Amplification with reference gene primers provided the estimates of nucleated cell counts. Measured with immunoSEQ multiplex PCR; TCRdb has only the in-frame clones, and not every one. V and J calls and clone size are as listed in that table; D and trimming were resolved from the DNA. The sample lists a few hundred thousand clones; around 87% were seen once. Membership in each cohort depended on participant-reported clinical history. This clone has only one observation. Sequencing was carried out using PBMCs or T cells enriched from blood (not recorded which). The TCR comes from a man in his forties in a cohort exposed to, infected with or recovered from COVID-19 (not recorded which).

The CDR3 protein is CASSQARGSPLHF. The CDR3 DNA reads as TGCGCCAGCAGCCAAGCAAGGGGATCACCCCTCCACTTT. This sequence joins TRBV4-1 and TRBJ1-6; TRBD1 might be the D (5 bases). The V end lost 1 base, the J end lost 10 bases, and 8 bases lay between the germline ends. This CDR3 spans 13 amino acids. Germline V CDR1 and CDR2: MGHRA, YSYEKL.